This T cell receptor beta chain was found in a study of blood T cell repertoires in COVID-19. Using immunoSEQ multiplex PCR, the repertoire was profiled, and TCRdb retains in-frame clones only, with some absent. The profile shows over 250,000 clones, over 75% of them singletons. Losses at the gene ends were 5 bases for V and 6 bases for J; bases not matched to a gene: 5. CDR1 is SGHNT and CDR2 is YENEEA in the germline V gene. The CDR3 length is 16 residues. The sample taken for sequencing was peripheral blood. V and J are TRBV11-3 and TRBJ2-2; 14 bases line up with TRBD2. This TCR was recovered from a woman aged 25 to 39 with acute or convalescent COVID-19. The CDR3 reads CASSPGLAGVSGELFF. CDR3 DNA sequence: TGTGCCAGCAGCCCGGGACTAGCGGGAGTATCCGGGGAGCTGTTTTTT.